Each of the 11 T cell receptor beta chains below was sequenced from the same sample in a study of OX40 agonist ivuxolimab in advanced cancers. Assay used: immunoSEQ multiplex PCR; TCRdb lists only in-frame clones, some missing. Counted here are tens of thousands of clones, around nine tenths occurring once; the ten biggest clones make up approximately 0.32%. The specimen was CD4+ or CD8+ T cells sorted from blood, collected in a trial of the OX40 agonist ivuxolimab. These receptors were obtained from an adult with an advanced solid tumor such as melanoma, head and neck, liver or kidney cancer.

The rearrangement uses TRBV6-1 and TRBJ1-5, with 10 bases identical to TRBD1. After removal of 0 bases from V and 5 bases from J, the junction contained 7 bases not matched to a gene. CDR3 size: 17 residues. From germline, CDR1 is MNHNS and CDR2 SASEGT. The CDR3 DNA follows: TGTGCCAGCAGTGAAGCTGTTCGGACAGGGGGTTATCAGCCCCAGCATTTT. It translates to CASSEAVRTGGYQPQHF.

The DNA for the CDR3 is TGTGCCAGCAGCTACAGGTCGTGGGGTCGTCAGCCCCAGCATTTT. Translated: CASSYRSWGRQPQHF. V is TRBV7-4 and J is TRBJ1-5; D might be TRBD1 (5 bases). CDR3 length: 15 residues. Deletions cut 4 bases from V and 6 bases from J, with 16 bases between. The germline V gene has CDR1 SGHVT and CDR2 SQSDAQ. The entire variable domain, with the rest obtained from reference TRBV7-4 and TRBJ1-5, is as follows: GAGVSQSPRYKVAKRGRDVALRCDSISGHVTLYWYRQTLGQGSEVLTYSQSDAQRDKSGRPSGRFSAERPERSVSTLKIQRTEQGDSAVYLCASSYRSWGRQPQHFGDGTRLSIL.

The chain has TRBV4-2 and TRBJ2-1; TRBD2 matches 8 bases. Germline V CDR1 and CDR2: LGHNA, YNFKEQ. This CDR3 is built from 16 residues. V gave up 5 bases and J gave up 4 bases; unmatched junction bases: 10. The CDR3 spells CASSLRGGPQYNEQFF. CDR3 DNA: TGTGCCAGCAGCTTACGCGGGGGGCCACAATACAATGAGCAGTTCTTC.

The V and J genes are TRBV27 and TRBJ2-7; 7 bases line up with TRBD1. This CDR3 contains 13 residues. V lost 9 bases, J lost 4 bases, and 9 bases stayed unmatched. CDR1 and CDR2 (germline): MNHEY, SMNVEV (reference sequence). The CDR3 DNA reads TGTGCCAGTCGACAGGGAGAGAGTTACGAGCAGTACTTC. Amino acids: CASRQGESYEQYF.

The CDR3 DNA sequence: TGCGCCAGCAGCTTTGGACAGGGCCCGAACACCGGGGAGCTGTTTTTT. Translation gives CASSFGQGPNTGELFF. The chain employs TRBV5-1 and TRBJ2-2, with 8 nucleotides matching TRBD1. The V segment lost 2 bases and the J segment 0 bases; nucleotides outside the gene matches: 3. The CDR3 runs to 16 residues. Per the germline V gene, CDR1 is SGHRS and CDR2 is YFSETQ.

J is TRBJ1-2 and V is TRBV9; TRBD1 agrees at 7 bases. The junction had 5 bases not matched to a gene; V was cut back by 0 bases and J by 3 bases. The CDR3 is made up of 15 amino acids. Germline V gives CDR1 SGDLS, CDR2 YYNGEE. CDR3 DNA: TGTGCCAGCAGCGTAGGTCTAGGGGGCGACTATGGCTACACCTTC. Protein sequence: CASSVGLGGDYGYTF.

The genes are TRBV5-1 and TRBJ1-2; TRBD1 might be the D (5 bases). The CDR3 runs 15 residues. V was pared by 9 bases and J by 0 bases, with 18 bases between. Germline V gene data show CDR1 as SGHRS and CDR2 as YFSETQ. This chain's CDR3 is CAKPSQVKANYGYTF. The CDR3 region has the DNA TGCGCCAAACCTTCACAGGTAAAAGCTAACTATGGCTACACCTTC.

The rearrangement joins TRBV2 to TRBJ1-1, with a tentative D call TRBD1 (5 bases). Germline CDR1 reads SNHLY; CDR2 reads FYNNEI. The CDR3 is 13 residues long. With 1 base removed from V and 8 bases from J, the gap between germline ends came to 11 bases. DNA for the CDR3: TGTGCCAGCAGTGAAGGTCCCGGGGGGGAAGCTTTCTTT. This gives the protein CASSEGPGGEAFF.

The rearrangement links TRBV6-1 to TRBJ1-2, with 9 bases fitting TRBD1. This CDR3 is built from 15 residues. Trimming cost V 5 bases and J 2 bases; bases outside gene matches: 6. Germline V gene sequence: CDR1 MNHNS, CDR2 SASEGT. Here the CDR3 DNA reads TGTGCCAGCAGTATAAGGGACAGGGAGAACTATGGCTACACCTTC. Its translation: CASSIRDRENYGYTF.

This rearrangement joins TRBV11-2 to TRBJ2-3; 7 positions agree with TRBD1. With 5 bases clipped from V and 1 base from J, the junction kept 6 bases outside the gene matches. The CDR3 has 15 amino acids. Germline CDR1 reads SGHAT; CDR2 reads FQNNGV. The CDR3 coding sequence is TGTGCCAGCAGCGCCGTCCAGGGGGGCACAGATACGCAGTATTTT. It translates to CASSAVQGGTDTQYF.

The chain carries TRBV18 and TRBJ1-1; possible D gene TRBD1, 6 bases. The ends were cut back, 3 bases at V and 6 bases at J, with 14 bases in the middle. This CDR3 contains 14 residues. The germline gives CDR1 KGHSH, CDR2 LQKENI. CDR3 sequence: CASSPLLGTSEAFF. Here the CDR3 DNA reads TGTGCCAGCTCACCCCTACTCGGGACATCTGAAGCTTTCTTT.